This is a list of T cell receptor beta chains from one sample in a study of blood T cell repertoires in COVID-19. Only in-frame clones appear in the TCRdb table, and some are missing; sequencing was by immunoSEQ multiplex PCR. Among about 210,000 clones listed, about 88% were seen once. The specimen sequenced was peripheral blood. These TCRs come from a woman between 40 and 55 years old with acute or convalescent COVID-19. Both conserved end residues are part of each CDR3.

TRBJ1-5 | TRBV9 | CASSAGQGIVGQPQHF
TRBJ2-1 | TRBV25-1 | CASSDRGNEQFF
TRBJ2-3 | TRBV6-1 | CASRDRTGVTDTQYF
TRBJ1-3 | TRBV9 | CASSSLEGGSGNTIYF
TRBJ2-2 | TRBV6-6 | CASSQSDRGITGELFF
TRBJ1-6 | TRBV19 | CASNSGVYSPLHF
TRBJ2-3 | TRBV2 | CASGGTGTDTQYF
TRBJ1-2 | TRBV19 | CASEHSREQAF
TRBJ1-2 | TRBV3-1/TRBV3-2 | CASGQGYGYTF
TRBJ2-3 | TRBV10-1 | CASSVSGVDTQYF
TRBJ2-3 | TRBV7-2 | CASSLFEADTQYF
TRBJ1-1 | TRBV6-4 | CASSDSTEATEAFF
TRBJ1-1 | TRBV5-1 | CASTYGTYQNTEAFF
TRBJ1-5 | TRBV29-1 | CSVEGVHEGYNQPQHF
TRBJ1-1 | TRBV11-2 | CASSLAGGSEAFF
TRBJ1-1 | TRBV18 | CASSQGDTEAFF
TRBJ1-2 | TRBV2 | CASTGPDGYTF
TRBJ1-2 | TRBV6-5 | CASSRGQGGDYGYTF
TRBJ1-2 | TRBV18 | CASSPASTGTNYGYTF
TRBJ2-5 | TRBV29-1 | CSVDRGKTQYF
TRBJ2-2 | TRBV6-1 | CASSEVTGAPNTGELFF
TRBJ2-1 | TRBV24-1 | CATSDSLPDQGQVRNEQFF
TRBJ2-3 | TRBV9 | CASSVGLQGRRDTQYF
TRBJ1-2 | TRBV29-1 | CSVPGQGTSYGYTF
TRBJ1-5 | TRBV6-1 | CASSAQNRPYSNQPQHF
TRBJ2-3 | TRBV5-4 | CASSLGLAGGQADTQYF
TRBJ2-5 | TRBV5-1 | CASSLGTGAQGDKETQYF
TRBJ1-5 | TRBV5-6 | CASSLGTGGHGQPQHF
TRBJ2-3 | TRBV5-6 | CASSMDVAGQDTQYF
TRBJ2-3 | TRBV19 | CASSIGGQLLTDTQYF
TRBJ2-1 | TRBV19 | CASSIVGEYNEQFF
TRBJ1-1 | TRBV24-1 | CATSPGQGNTEAFF
TRBJ1-2 | TRBV9 | CASSVEGQGTNGYTF
TRBJ1-6 | TRBV2 | CASTPDRAGNSPLHF
TRBJ1-5 | TRBV4-1 | CASSQAGSSYQPQHF
TRBJ1-2 | TRBV5-6 | CASSLDRGYGYTF
TRBJ1-5 | TRBV6-5 | CASLGLNNQPQHF
TRBJ1-4 | TRBV7-3 | CASSLTGQGNEKLFF
TRBJ1-1 | TRBV6-4 | CASSPRGFGTEAFF
TRBJ2-3 | TRBV7-3 | CASSPGLAGVTDTQYF
TRBJ1-6 | TRBV5-8 | CASSLRDDSPLHF
TRBJ2-5 | TRBV2 | CASRTSGGDSKTQYF
TRBJ2-3 | TRBV9 | CASSPEWDTQYF
TRBJ2-1 | TRBV10-1 | CASSPVSGGNNEQFF
TRBJ2-3 | TRBV2 | CASSVDRGTDTQYF